A selection of T cell receptor beta chains follows, all from one sample in a study of T cells after yellow fever vaccination. A single record per CDR3 protein comes from TCRdb applying MiXCR to the 5' RACE reads. The table includes some 400,000 distinct CDR3 sequences, 6% to 8% detected once. The specimen comprised PBMCs, sampled 5 days after the yellow fever booster vaccination. The source is a man aged 30-40 years who received the YFV17D yellow fever vaccine. Both conserved end residues are part of each CDR3.

j_call: TRBJ2-5; v_call: TRBV18; cdr3_aa: CASSTDLETQYF
j_call: TRBJ2-7; v_call: TRBV20-1; cdr3_aa: CSARDYGRQNYEQYF
j_call: TRBJ2-7; v_call: TRBV6-5; cdr3_aa: CASSYSQSRSSYEQYF
j_call: TRBJ2-7; v_call: TRBV7-2; cdr3_aa: CASSPGQNYEQYF
j_call: TRBJ2-3; v_call: TRBV20-1; cdr3_aa: CGAPGLTDTQYF
j_call: TRBJ2-5; v_call: TRBV3-1; cdr3_aa: CASSQMTGEGETQYF
j_call: TRBJ2-1; v_call: TRBV7-2; cdr3_aa: CASSSDGSISRNEQFF
j_call: TRBJ2-1; v_call: TRBV7-2; cdr3_aa: CASSSGTSGSDEQFF
j_call: TRBJ1-5; v_call: TRBV12-5; cdr3_aa: CASGLAGEPQHF
j_call: TRBJ2-2; v_call: TRBV15; cdr3_aa: CATSSAPGRNTGELFF
j_call: TRBJ2-3; v_call: TRBV29-1; cdr3_aa: CSALGGARTDTQYF
j_call: TRBJ2-7; v_call: TRBV7-2; cdr3_aa: CASRSKAGGPNEQYF
j_call: TRBJ2-6; v_call: TRBV19; cdr3_aa: CASTPLGLGGANVLTF
j_call: TRBJ2-7; v_call: TRBV18; cdr3_aa: CASSGTSGNQGYEQYF
j_call: TRBJ2-1; v_call: TRBV5-4; cdr3_aa: CASGIAGYNEQFF
j_call: TRBJ2-5; v_call: TRBV5-4; cdr3_aa: CASSLEWREQETQYF
j_call: TRBJ2-3; v_call: TRBV11-2; cdr3_aa: CASSPRRDTDTQYF
j_call: TRBJ2-6; v_call: TRBV11-1; cdr3_aa: CASSLGRDHSLGANVLTF
j_call: TRBJ2-7; v_call: TRBV12-3/TRBV12-4; cdr3_aa: CASRPGHRYEQYF
j_call: TRBJ2-1; v_call: TRBV20-1; cdr3_aa: CSASGTSYNEQFF
j_call: TRBJ2-7; v_call: TRBV4-3; cdr3_aa: CASSQDGLAGVNEQYF
j_call: TRBJ2-5; v_call: TRBV6-2/TRBV6-3; cdr3_aa: CASSPGDRGFQETQYF
j_call: TRBJ2-7; v_call: TRBV7-2; cdr3_aa: CASSLGDSSSYEQYF
j_call: TRBJ2-1; v_call: TRBV20-1; cdr3_aa: CSGYFQYNEQFF
j_call: TRBJ1-6; v_call: TRBV19; cdr3_aa: CASSPMDSPLHF
j_call: TRBJ2-7; v_call: TRBV10-3; cdr3_aa: CPSGQDAEQYF
j_call: TRBJ2-2; v_call: TRBV18; cdr3_aa: CASSHTTGSGNTGELFF
j_call: TRBJ2-1; v_call: TRBV29-1; cdr3_aa: CSVVKGGRNYNEQFF
j_call: TRBJ2-7; v_call: TRBV5-1; cdr3_aa: CASSLERLGASWEQYF
j_call: TRBJ2-2; v_call: TRBV2; cdr3_aa: CASIGQGNTGELFF
j_call: TRBJ1-1; v_call: TRBV7-9; cdr3_aa: CASSPPGTWGTEAFF